Described below is a single T cell receptor beta chain sequence and its context. The RNA, about 0.45 to 1 ug, was put through reverse transcription using random hexamers. TCR beta CDR3 was amplified by immunoSEQ covering 54 Vbeta and 13 Jbeta. A single record per CDR3 protein comes from TCRdb applying MiXCR to the immunoSEQ multiplex PCR reads. The data hold roughly 110,000 distinct CDR3 sequences, with under 95% observed a single time. This sample is drawn from a study of CD8 T cells in Susac syndrome. With 1 base removed from V and 3 bases from J, the gap between germline ends came to 13 bases. There are 15 residues in the CDR3.

The V call is TRBV12-3 or TRBV12-4, the J call TRBJ2-7; D remains ambiguous. The sample consisted of CD8+ T cells from PBMCs. This clonotype was obtained from a human donor in good health. The CDR3 is CASSLGPRVLYEQYF. The CDR3 region has the DNA TGTGCCAGCAGTTTAGGTCCACGGGTCCTCTACGAGCAGTACTTC.